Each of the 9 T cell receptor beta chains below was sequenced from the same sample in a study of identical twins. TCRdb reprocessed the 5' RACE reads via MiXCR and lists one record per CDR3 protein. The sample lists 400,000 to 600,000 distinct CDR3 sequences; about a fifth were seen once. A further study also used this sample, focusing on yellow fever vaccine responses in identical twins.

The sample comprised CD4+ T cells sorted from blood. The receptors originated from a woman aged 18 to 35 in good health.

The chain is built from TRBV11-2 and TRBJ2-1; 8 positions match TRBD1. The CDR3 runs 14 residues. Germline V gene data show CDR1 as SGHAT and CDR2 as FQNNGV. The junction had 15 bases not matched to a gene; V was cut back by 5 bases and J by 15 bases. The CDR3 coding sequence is TGTGCCAGCAGCCCCAACCCGGGACAGGTTCGCTGGTTCTTC. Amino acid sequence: CASSPNPGQVRWFF.

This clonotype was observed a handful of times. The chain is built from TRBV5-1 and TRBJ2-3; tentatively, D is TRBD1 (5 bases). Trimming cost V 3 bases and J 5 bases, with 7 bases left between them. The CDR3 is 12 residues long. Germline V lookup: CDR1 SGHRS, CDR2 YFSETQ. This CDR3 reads CASSSDRDTQYF. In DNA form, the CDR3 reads TGCGCCAGCAGCTCCGACAGAGATACGCAGTATTTT. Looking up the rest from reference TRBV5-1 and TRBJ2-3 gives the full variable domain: KAGVTQTPRYLIKTRGQQVTLSCSPISGHRSVSWYQQTPGQGLQFLFEYFSETQRNKGNFPGRFSGRQFSNSRSEMNVSTLELGDSALYLCASSSDRDTQYFGPGTRLTVL.

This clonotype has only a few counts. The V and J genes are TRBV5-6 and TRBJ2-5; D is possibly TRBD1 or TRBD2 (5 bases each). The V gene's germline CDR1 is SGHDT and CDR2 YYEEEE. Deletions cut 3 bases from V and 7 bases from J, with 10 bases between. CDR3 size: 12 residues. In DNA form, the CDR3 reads TGTGCCAGCAGCTCCGGGGCCGGGACCCAGTACTTC. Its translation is CASSSGAGTQYF.

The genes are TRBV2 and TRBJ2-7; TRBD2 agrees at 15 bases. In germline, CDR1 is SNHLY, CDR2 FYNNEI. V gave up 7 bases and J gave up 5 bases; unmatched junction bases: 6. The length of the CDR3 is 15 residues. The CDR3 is CASIGTSGRWDEQYF. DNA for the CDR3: TGTGCCAGCATCGGGACTAGCGGGAGGTGGGACGAGCAGTACTTC.

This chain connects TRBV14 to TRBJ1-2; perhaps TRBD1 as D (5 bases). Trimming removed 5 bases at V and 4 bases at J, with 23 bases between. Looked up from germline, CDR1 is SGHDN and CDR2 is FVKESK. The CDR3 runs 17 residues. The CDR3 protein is CASSGYGVGGQAYGYTF. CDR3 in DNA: TGTGCCAGCAGCGGCTATGGAGTGGGAGGACAAGCCTATGGCTACACCTTC.

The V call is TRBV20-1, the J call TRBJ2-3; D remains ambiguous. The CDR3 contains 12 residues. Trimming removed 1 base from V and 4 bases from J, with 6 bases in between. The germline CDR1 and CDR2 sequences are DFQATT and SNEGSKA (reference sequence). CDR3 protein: CSARVGPDTQYF. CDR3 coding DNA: TGCAGTGCTAGAGTTGGGCCAGATACGCAGTATTTT.

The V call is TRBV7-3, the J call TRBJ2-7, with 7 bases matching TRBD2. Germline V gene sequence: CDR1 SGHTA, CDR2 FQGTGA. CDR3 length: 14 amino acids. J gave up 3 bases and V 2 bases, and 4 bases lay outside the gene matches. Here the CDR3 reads CASSLLADNYEQYF. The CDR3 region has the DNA TGTGCCAGCAGCTTACTAGCGGATAACTACGAGCAGTACTTC. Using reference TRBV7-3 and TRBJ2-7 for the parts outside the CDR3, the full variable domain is GAGVSQTPSNKVTEKGKYVELRCDPISGHTALYWYRQSLGQGPEFLIYFQGTGAADDSGLPNDRFFAVRPEGSVSTLKIQRTERGDSAVYLCASSLLADNYEQYFGPGTRLTVT.

The CDR3 spells CASSERGEWDTQYF. The CDR3 nucleotides are TGTGCCAGCAGCGAGCGGGGGGAGTGGGATACGCAGTATTTT. J is TRBJ2-3 and V is TRBV5-6; 9 nucleotides align to TRBD2. The CDR3 sequence is 14 residues long. Looked up from germline, CDR1 is SGHDT and CDR2 is YYEEEE. With 4 bases clipped from V and 6 bases from J, the junction kept 6 bases outside the gene matches. The whole variable domain, remainder taken from reference TRBV5-6 and TRBJ2-3, is DAGVTQSPTHLIKTRGQQVTLRCSPKSGHDTVSWYQQALGQGPQFIFQYYEEEERQRGNFPDRFSGHQFPNYSSELNVNALLLGDSALYLCASSERGEWDTQYFGPGTRLTVL.

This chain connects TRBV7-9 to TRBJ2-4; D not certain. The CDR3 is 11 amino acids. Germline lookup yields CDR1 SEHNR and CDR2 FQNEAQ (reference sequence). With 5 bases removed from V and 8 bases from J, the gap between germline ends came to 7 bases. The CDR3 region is CASSPTDIQYF. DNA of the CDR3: TGTGCCAGCAGCCCCACAGACATTCAGTACTTC.